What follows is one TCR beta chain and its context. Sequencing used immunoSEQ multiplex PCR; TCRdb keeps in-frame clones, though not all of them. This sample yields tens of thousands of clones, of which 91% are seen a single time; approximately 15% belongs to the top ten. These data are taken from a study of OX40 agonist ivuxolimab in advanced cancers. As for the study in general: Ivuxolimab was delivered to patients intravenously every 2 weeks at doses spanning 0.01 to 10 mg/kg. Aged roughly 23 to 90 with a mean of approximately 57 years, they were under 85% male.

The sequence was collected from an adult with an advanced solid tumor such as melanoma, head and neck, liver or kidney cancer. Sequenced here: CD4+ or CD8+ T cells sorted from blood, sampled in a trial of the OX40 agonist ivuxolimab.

DNA of the CDR3: TGTGCCAGTAGTACGACCCCACAGGGAGCCAAAAACATTCAGTACTTC. Amino acids: CASSTTPQGAKNIQYF. V gene TRBV19 combines with J gene TRBJ2-4; tentatively, D is TRBD1 (6 bases). The CDR3 is made up of 16 amino acids. CDR1 is LNHDA and CDR2 is SQIVND in the germline V gene (reference sequence). V was shortened by 4 bases and J by 0 bases, with 13 bases between the two germline ends.